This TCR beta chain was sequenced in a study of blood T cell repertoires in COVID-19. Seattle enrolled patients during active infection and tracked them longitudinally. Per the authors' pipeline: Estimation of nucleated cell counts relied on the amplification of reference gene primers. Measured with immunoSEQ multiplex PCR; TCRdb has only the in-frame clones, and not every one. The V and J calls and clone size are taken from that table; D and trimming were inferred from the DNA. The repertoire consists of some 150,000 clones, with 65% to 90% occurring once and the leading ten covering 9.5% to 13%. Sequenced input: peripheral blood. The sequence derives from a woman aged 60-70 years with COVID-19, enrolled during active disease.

In nucleotides, the CDR3 is TGTGCCAGCAGACCCCGGGACAGGGCATTTTACGAGCAGTACGTC. It specifies CASRPRDRAFYEQYV. This chain joins TRBV5-6 and TRBJ2-7; 9 bases fit TRBD1. This CDR3 region has 15 residues. Trimming cost V 5 bases and J 4 bases; bases outside gene matches: 10. Looked up from germline, CDR1 is SGHDT and CDR2 is YYEEEE.